These 2 T cell receptor beta chains were sequenced from one sample in a study of identical twins. TCRdb independently ran MiXCR on the 5' RACE reads; one entry per CDR3 protein. This repertoire shows 500,000 to 600,000 distinct CDR3 sequences, around 20% found once; its top ten account for around 0.91%. Separately, the same data were catalogued under a study of T cells expressing NK-cell markers.

Sequencing was done on a sample of CD4+ T cells sorted from blood. The receptors originated from a woman aged 18 to 35 in good health.

This chain joins TRBV20-1 and TRBJ1-2; D may be TRBD1 (5 bases). The V gene's germline CDR1 is DFQATT and CDR2 SNEGSKA (reference sequence). This CDR3 has 13 residues. V lost 5 bases to trimming and J lost 0 bases, with 10 bases between them. The CDR3 DNA is TGCAGTGCTGGGACCGACGCTAACTATGGCTACACCTTC. Encoded protein: CSAGTDANYGYTF.

This clonotype has just a few counts. A read error may account for a junction end that differs from germline. The chain carries TRBV7-3 and TRBJ1-1, with 10 nucleotides matching TRBD1. Looked up from germline, CDR1 is SGHTA and CDR2 is FQGTGA. This CDR3 has 15 amino acids. The CDR3, as DNA: TGTGCCAGCAGCCTACGGGACAGGGGAAGAACTGAAGCTTCCTTT. Translating gives CASSLRDRGRTEASF. Using reference TRBV7-3 and TRBJ1-1 for the parts outside the CDR3, the full variable domain is GAGVSQTPSNKVTEKGKYVELRCDPISGHTALYWYRQSLGQGPEFLIYFQGTGAADDSGLPNDRFFAVRPEGSVSTLKIQRTERGDSAVYLCASSLRDRGRTEASFGQGTRLTVV.